This T cell receptor beta chain stems from a study of T cells expressing NK-cell markers. The overall study: Investigators obtained TCR beta repertoires from sorted CD3+CD56+NKG2C+, CD3+CD56+NKG2C- and CD3+CD56-NKG2C+ T cells. General study findings and limits: The CD3+CD56-NKG2C+ fraction of four donors was likewise dominated by these clonotypes.

About this clonotype: What it recognizes is unknown.

Germline-derived CDR1 and CDR2 are SGDLS and YYNGEE. There are 19 residues in the CDR3. The cDNA for TCR beta came from 5'RACE template switching with UMIs. TCRdb reanalyzed the 5' RACE reads, giving one entry per CDR3 protein sequence and no DNA. This table lists about 110,000 distinct CDR3 sequences. This rearrangement joins TRBV9 to TRBJ2-6; the TCRdb D gene call, TRBD2, has no DNA to confirm it. The clonotype comes from a woman aged 18 to 75 in good health. The material sequenced was blood T cells: a sorted CD56 or NKG2C T cell subset, CD4+ or CD8+ T cells, or bulk PBMC T cells (not recorded which). CDR3 sequence reads: CASSPTASSGSSGANVLTF.